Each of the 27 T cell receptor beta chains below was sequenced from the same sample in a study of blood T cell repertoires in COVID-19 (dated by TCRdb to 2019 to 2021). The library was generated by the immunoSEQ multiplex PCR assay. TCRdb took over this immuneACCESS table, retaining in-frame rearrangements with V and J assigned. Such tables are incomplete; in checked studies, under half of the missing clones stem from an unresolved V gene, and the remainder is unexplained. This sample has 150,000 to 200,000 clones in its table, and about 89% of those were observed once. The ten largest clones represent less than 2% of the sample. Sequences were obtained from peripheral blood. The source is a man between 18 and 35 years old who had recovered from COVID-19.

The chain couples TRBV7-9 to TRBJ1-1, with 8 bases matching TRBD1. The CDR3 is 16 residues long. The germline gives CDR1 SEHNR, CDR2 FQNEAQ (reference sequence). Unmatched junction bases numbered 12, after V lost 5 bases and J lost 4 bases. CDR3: CASSPWTGTLVTEAFF. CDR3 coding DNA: TGTGCCAGCAGCCCCTGGACAGGGACTTTGGTCACTGAAGCTTTCTTT.

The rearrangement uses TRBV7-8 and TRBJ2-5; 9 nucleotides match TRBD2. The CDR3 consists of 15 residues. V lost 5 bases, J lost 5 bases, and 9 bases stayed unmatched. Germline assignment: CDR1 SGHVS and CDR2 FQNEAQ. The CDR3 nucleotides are TGTGCCAGCAGCCCCGGCGGCGGGAGGGCTGAGACCCAGTACTTC. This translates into CASSPGGGRAETQYF.

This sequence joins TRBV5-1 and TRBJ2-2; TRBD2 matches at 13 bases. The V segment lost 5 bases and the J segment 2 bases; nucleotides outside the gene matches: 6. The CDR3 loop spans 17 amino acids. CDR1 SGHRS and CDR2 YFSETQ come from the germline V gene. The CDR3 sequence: CASRWTSGRKNTGELFF. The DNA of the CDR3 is TGCGCCAGCAGATGGACTAGCGGGAGAAAAAACACCGGGGAGCTGTTTTTT.

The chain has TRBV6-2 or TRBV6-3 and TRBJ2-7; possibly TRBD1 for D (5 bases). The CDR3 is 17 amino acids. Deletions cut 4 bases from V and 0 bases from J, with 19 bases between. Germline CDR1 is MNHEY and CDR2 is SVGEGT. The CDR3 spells CASSSPEGASSSYEQYF. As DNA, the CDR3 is TGTGCCAGCAGTTCGCCTGAAGGGGCCTCAAGCTCCTACGAGCAGTACTTC.

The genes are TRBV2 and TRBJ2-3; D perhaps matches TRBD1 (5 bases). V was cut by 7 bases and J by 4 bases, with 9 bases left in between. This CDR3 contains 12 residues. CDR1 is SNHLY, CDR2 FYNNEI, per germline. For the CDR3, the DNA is TGTGCCAGCAACCGACAGTCAGATACGCAGTATTTT. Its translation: CASNRQSDTQYF.

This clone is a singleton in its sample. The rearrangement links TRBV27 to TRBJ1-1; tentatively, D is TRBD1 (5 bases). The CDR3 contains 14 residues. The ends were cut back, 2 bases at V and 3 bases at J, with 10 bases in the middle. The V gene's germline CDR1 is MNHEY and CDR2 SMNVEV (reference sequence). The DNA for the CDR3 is TGTGCCAGCAGTTTAGGGGGGGGGTACACTGAAGCTTTCTTT. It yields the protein CASSLGGGYTEAFF.

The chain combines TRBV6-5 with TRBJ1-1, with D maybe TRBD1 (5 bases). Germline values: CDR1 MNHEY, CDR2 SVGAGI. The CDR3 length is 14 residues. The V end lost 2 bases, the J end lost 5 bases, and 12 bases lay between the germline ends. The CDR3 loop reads CASSYARGGTEAFF. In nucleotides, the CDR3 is TGTGCCAGCAGTTACGCGAGGGGAGGGACTGAAGCTTTCTTT.

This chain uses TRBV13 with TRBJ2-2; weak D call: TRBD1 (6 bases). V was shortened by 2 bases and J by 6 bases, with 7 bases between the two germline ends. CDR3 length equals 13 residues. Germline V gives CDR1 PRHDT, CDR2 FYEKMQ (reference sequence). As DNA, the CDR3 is TGTGCCAGCAGCTTAACAGGGCCCGGGGAGCTGTTTTTT. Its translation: CASSLTGPGELFF.

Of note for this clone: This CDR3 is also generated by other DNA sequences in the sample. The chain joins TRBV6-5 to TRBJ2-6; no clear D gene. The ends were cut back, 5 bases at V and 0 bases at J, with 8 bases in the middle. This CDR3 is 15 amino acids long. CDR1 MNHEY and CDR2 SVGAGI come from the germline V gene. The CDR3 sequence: CASSRGSSGANVLTF. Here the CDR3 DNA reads TGTGCCAGCAGTCGCGGCAGCTCTGGGGCCAACGTCCTGACTTTC.

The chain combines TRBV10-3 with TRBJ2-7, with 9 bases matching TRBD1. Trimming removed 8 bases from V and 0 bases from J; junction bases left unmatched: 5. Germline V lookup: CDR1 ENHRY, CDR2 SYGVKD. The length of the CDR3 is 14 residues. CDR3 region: CAISGTGSSYEQYF. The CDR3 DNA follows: TGTGCCATCTCCGGGACAGGGAGCTCCTACGAGCAGTACTTC.

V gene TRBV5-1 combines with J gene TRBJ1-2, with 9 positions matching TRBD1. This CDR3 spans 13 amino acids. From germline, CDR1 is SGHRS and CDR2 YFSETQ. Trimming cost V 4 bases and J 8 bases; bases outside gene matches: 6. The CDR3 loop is CASSPGQGRGYTF. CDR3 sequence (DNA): TGCGCCAGCAGCCCGGGACAGGGCCGAGGCTACACCTTC. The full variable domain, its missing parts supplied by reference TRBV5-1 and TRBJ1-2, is KAGVTQTPRYLIKTRGQQVTLSCSPISGHRSVSWYQQTPGQGLQFLFEYFSETQRNKGNFPGRFSGRQFSNSRSEMNVSTLELGDSALYLCASSPGQGRGYTFGSGTRLTVV.

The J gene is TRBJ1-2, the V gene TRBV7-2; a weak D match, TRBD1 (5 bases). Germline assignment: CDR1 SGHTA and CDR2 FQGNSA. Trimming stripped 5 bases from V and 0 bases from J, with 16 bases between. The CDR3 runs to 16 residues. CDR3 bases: TGTGCCAGCAGCCGCATGGGGCAGAGCTCTAACTATGGCTACACCTTC. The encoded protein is CASSRMGQSSNYGYTF.

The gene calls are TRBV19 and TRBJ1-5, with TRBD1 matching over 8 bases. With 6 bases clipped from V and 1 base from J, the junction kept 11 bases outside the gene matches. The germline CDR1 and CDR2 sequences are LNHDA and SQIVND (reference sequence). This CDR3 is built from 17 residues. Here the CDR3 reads CASRRTEQGGSNQPQHF. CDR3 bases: TGTGCCAGTAGACGAACGGAACAGGGGGGGAGCAATCAGCCCCAGCATTTT. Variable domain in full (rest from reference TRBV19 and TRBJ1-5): DGGITQSPKYLFRKEGQNVTLSCEQNLNHDAMYWYRQDPGQGLRLIYYSQIVNDFQKGDIAEGYSVSREKKESFPLTVTSAQKNPTAFYLCASRRTEQGGSNQPQHFGDGTRLSIL.

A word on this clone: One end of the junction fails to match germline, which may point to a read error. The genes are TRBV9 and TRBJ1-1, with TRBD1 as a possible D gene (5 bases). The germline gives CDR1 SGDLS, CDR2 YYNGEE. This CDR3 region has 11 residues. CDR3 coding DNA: TGTGCCAGCAGCGTAGCGGGGGAAGGCGTCTTT. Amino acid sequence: CASSVAGEGVF.

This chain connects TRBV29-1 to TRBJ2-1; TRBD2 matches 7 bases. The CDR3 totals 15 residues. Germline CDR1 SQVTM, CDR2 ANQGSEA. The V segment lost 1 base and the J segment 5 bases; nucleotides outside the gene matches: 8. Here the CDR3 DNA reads TGCAGCGTTGAAGGAGGACTAGATTTCCACAATGAGCAGTTCTTC. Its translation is CSVEGGLDFHNEQFF.

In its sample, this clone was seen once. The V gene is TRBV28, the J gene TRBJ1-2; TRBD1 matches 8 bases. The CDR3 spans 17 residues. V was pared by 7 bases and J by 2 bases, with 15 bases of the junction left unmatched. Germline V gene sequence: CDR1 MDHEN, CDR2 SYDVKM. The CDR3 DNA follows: TGTGCCAGCACTGCCGCCTCCTCGGACAGGGAAAACTATGGCTACACCTTC. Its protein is CASTAASSDRENYGYTF.

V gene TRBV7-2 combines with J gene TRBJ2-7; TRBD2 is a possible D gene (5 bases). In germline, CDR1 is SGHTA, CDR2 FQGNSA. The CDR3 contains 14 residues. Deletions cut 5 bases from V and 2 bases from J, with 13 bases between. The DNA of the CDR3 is TGTGCCAGCAGCCTCCCTGAGGGAGCCTACGAGCAGTACTTC. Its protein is CASSLPEGAYEQYF.

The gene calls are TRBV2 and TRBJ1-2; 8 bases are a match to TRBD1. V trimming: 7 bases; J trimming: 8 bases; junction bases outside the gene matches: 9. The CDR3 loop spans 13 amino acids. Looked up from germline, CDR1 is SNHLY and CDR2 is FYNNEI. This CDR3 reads CASNLDRAPGYTF. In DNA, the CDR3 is TGTGCCAGCAACCTGGACAGGGCCCCAGGCTACACCTTC.

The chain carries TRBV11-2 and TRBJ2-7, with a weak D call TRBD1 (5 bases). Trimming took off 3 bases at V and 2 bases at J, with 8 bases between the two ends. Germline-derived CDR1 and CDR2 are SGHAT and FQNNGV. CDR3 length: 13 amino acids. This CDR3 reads CASSFDSPYEQYF. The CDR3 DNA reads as TGTGCCAGCAGCTTCGACAGCCCCTACGAGCAGTACTTC.

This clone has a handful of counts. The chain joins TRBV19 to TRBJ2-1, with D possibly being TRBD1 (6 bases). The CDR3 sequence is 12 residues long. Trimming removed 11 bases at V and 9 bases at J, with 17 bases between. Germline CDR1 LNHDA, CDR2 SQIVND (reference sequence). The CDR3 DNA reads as TGTGCCTCCGATCGCAGGGGAACTGAGCAGTTCTTC. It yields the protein CASDRRGTEQFF.

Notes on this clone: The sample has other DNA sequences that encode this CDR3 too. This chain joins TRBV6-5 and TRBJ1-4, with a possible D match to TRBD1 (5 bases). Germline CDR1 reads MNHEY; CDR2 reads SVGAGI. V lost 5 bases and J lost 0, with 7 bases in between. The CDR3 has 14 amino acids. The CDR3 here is CASSLTATNEKLFF. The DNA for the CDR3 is TGTGCCAGCAGTCTGACAGCAACTAATGAAAAACTGTTTTTT.

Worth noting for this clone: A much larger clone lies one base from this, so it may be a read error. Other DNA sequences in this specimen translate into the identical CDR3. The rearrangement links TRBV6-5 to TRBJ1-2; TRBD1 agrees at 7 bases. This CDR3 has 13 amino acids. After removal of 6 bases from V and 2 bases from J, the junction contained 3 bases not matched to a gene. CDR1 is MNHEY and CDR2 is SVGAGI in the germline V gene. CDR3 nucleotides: TGTGCCAGCAGCCCGACAGGGAACTATGGCTACACCTTC. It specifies CASSPTGNYGYTF.

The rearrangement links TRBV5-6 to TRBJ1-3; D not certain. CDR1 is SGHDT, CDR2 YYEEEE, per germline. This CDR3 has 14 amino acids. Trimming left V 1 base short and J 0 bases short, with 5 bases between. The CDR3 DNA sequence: TGTGCCAGCAGCTTGATATCCTCTGGAAACACCATATATTTT. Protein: CASSLISSGNTIYF.

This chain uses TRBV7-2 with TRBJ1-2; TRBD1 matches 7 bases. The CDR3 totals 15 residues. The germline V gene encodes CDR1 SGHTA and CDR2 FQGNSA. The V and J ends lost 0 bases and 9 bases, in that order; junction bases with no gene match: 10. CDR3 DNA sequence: TGTGCCAGCAGCTTAGCTCACAGGGGCCGGGTTAGCTACACCTTC. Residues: CASSLAHRGRVSYTF.

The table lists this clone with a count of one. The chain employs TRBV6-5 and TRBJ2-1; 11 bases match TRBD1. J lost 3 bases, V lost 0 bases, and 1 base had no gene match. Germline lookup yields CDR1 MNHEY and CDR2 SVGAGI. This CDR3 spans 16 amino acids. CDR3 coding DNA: TGTGCCAGCAGTTACTCGGACAGGGGGCTCTACAATGAGCAGTTCTTC. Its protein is CASSYSDRGLYNEQFF.

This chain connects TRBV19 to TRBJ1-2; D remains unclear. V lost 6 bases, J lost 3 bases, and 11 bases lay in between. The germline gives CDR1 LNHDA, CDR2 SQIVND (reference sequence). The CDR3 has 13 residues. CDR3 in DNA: TGTGCCAGTAGAGACCAGGAATACTATGGCTACACCTTC. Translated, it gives CASRDQEYYGYTF.

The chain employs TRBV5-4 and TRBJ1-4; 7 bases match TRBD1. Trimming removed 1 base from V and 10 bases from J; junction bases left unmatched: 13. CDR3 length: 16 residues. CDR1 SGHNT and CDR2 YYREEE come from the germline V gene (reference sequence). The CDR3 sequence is CASSLMTGSSSGKLFF. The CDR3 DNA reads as TGTGCCAGCAGCTTGATGACAGGGTCAAGTTCCGGAAAACTGTTTTTT.